This entry describes one T cell receptor (beta chain). Its antigen is unknown. Germline assignment: CDR1 SEHNR and CDR2 FQNEAQ (reference sequence). The CDR3 sequence is 13 residues long. Trimming left V 5 bases short and J 0 bases short, with 7 bases between. Sequencing was performed with immunoSEQ multiplex PCR; in TCRdb, only in-frame clones are kept and a portion is missing. The sample lists tens of thousands of clones, around 89% seen once, with roughly 5.4% in the top ten. The data belong to a study of regulatory and conventional T cells in RAG deficiency. Study-wide results and caveats: Omenn patients showed >75% Treg-Tconv overlap and shorter CDR3 lengths. Omenn CD25-high CD127-low cells may be activated cells, not true Tregs. RAG-deficient patients showed markedly lower Shannon entropy and higher Simpson indices than control T-cell subsets.

This sample also appeared in a second study, on regulatory T cells. This second study notes: The PCR used 52 TRBV and 13 TRBJ primers.

Source material: CD8+ T cells sorted from blood. J is TRBJ2-5 and V is TRBV7-9; D uncertain. The TCR originated in a human donor in good health. CDR3 region: CASSPTDQETQYF. CDR3 bases: TGTGCCAGCAGCCCCACGGACCAAGAGACCCAGTACTTC.